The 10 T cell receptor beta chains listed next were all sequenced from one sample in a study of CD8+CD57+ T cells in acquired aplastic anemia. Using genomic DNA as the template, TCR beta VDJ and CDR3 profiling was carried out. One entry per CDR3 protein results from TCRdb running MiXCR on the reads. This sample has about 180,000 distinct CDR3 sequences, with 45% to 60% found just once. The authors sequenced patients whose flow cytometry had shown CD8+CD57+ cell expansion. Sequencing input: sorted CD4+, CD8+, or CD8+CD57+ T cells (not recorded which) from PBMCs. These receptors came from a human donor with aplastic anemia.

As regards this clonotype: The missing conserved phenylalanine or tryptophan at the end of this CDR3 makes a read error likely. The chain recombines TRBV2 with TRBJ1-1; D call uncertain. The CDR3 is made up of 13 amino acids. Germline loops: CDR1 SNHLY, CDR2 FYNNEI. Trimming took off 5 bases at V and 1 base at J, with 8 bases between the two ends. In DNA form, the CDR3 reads TGTGCCAGCAGTCCGGGAAAGAACACTGAAGCTTTCTAT. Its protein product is CASSPGKNTEAFY.

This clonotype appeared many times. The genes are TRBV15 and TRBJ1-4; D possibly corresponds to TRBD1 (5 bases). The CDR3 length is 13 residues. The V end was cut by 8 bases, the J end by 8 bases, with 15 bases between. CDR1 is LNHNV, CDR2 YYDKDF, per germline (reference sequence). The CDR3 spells CATSLFRGEKLFF. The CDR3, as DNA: TGTGCCACCTCTCTGTTCCGGGGCGAAAAACTGTTTTTT.

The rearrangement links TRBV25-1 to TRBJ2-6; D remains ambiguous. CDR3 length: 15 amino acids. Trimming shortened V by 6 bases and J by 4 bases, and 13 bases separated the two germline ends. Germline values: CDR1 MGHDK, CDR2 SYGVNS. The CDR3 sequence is CASSTQIEGANVLTF. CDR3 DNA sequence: TGTGCCAGCAGCACCCAAATTGAGGGGGCCAACGTCCTGACTTTC.

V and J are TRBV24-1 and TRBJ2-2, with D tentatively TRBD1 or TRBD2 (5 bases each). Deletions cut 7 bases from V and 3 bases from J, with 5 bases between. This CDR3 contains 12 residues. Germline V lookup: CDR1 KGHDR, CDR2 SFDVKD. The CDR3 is CATRGDTGELFF. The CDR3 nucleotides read TGTGCCACCAGGGGGGACACCGGGGAGCTGTTTTTT.

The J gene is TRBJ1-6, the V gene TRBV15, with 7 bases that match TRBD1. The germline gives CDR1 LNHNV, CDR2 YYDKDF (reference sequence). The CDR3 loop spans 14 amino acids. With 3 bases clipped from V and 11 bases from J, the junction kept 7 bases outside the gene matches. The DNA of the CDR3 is TGTGCCACCAGCAGCCAAACAGGGGTTGCACCCCTCCACTTT. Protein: CATSSQTGVAPLHF.

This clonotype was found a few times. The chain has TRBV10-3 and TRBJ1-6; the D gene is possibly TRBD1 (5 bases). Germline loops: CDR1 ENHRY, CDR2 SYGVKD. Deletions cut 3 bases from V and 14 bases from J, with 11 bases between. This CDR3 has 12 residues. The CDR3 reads CAISDGGWALHF. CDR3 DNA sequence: TGTGCCATCAGTGACGGGGGGTGGGCCCTCCACTTT.

In nucleotides, the CDR3 is TGTGCCACCAGTGGGACGGGAGATACGCAGTATTTT. It translates to CATSGTGDTQYF. The chain joins TRBV24-1 to TRBJ2-3; the D is unclear. This CDR3 is 12 amino acids long. V was pared by 5 bases and J by 5 bases, with 7 bases between. Germline V gives CDR1 KGHDR, CDR2 SFDVKD.

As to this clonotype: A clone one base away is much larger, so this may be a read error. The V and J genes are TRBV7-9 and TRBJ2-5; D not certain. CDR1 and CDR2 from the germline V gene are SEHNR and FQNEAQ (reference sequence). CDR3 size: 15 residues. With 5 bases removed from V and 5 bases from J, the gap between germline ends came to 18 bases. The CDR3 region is CASSPGFGPGETQYF. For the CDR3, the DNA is TGTGCCAGCAGCCCCGGCTTTGGGCCTGGGGAGACCCAGTACTTC.

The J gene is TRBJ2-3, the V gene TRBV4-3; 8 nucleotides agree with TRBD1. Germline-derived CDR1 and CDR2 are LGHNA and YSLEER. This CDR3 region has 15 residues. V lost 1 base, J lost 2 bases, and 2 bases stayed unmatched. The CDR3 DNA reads TGCGCCAGCAGCCAAGGACAGGGGTACACAGATACGCAGTATTTT. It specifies CASSQGQGYTDTQYF.

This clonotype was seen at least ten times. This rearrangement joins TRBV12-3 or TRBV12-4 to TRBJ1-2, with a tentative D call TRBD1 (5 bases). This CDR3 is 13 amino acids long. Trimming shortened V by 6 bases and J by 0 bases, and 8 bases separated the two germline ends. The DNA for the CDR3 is TGTGCCAGCAGCCCACAGGCTAACTATGGCTACACCTTC. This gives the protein CASSPQANYGYTF.